This TCR beta chain was sequenced for a study of cytomegalovirus exposure and HLA in healthy donors. Study-wide context: Per a later analysis, the 550 to 850 first-cohort and approximately 120 validation repertoires shared one platform.

This table comes from immunoSEQ multiplex PCR, and its TCRdb copy is limited to in-frame clones, with some not included. Of roughly 300,000 clones in the sample, roughly 89% are singletons; the top ten hold 0.84%. CDR3 length: 14 residues. CDR1 is LNHDA and CDR2 is SQIVND in the germline V gene (reference sequence). This clone was picked up one time. Sequence at one end of the junction differs from germline and may be a read error. This clonotype was obtained from a woman between 18 and 29 years old in good health and CMV-seronegative. The gene calls are TRBV19 and TRBJ1-5; unclear D gene. Sequenced material: PBMCs. CDR3 bases: TGCCCCGGGAGCCCCCCGAGGAGCAATCAGCCCCAGCATTTT. This codes for CPGSPPRSNQPQHF.